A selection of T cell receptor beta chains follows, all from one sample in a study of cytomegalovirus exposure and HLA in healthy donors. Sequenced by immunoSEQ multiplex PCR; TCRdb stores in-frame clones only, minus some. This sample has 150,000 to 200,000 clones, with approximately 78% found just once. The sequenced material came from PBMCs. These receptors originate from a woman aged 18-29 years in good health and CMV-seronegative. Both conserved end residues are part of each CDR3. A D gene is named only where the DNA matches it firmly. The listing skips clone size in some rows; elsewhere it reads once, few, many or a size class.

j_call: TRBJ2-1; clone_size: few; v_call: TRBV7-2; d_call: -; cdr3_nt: TGTGCCAGCAGCTTAGCGCGCGGATACGAGCAGTTCTTC; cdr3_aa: CASSLARGYEQFF
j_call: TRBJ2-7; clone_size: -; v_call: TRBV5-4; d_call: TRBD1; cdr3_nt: TGTGCCAGCAGCTTGGGGGACAGCCTCTCCTACGAGCAGTACTTC; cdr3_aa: CASSLGDSLSYEQYF
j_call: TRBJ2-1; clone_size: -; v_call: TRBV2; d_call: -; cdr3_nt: TGTGCCAGCAAACGACAGAGTAACTACAATGAGCAGTTCTTC; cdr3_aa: CASKRQSNYNEQFF
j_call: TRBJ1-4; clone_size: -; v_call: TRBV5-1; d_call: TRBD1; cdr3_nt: TGCGCCAGCAGCTTGGTAGGGACAGCCGGAGGGGAAAAACTGTTTTTT; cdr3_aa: CASSLVGTAGGEKLFF
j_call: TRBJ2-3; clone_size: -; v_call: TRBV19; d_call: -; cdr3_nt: TGTGCCAGTAGTATATCGGTGGTATCGGACACTAGCACAGATACGCAGTATTTT; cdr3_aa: CASSISVVSDTSTDTQYF
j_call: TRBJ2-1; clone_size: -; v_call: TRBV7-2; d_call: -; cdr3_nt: TGTGCCAGCAGCTTAGAGAACAGAGTTTACAATGAGCAGTTCTTC; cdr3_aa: CASSLENRVYNEQFF
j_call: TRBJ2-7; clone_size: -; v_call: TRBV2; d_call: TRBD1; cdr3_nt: TGTGCCAGCAGATCAGGGGGAACCTACGAGCAGTACTTC; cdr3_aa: CASRSGGTYEQYF
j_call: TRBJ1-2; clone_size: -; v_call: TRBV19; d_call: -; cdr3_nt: TGTGCCAGTAGCGAATTGGACAGTTTTTCGTATGGCTACACCTTC; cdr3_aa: CASSELDSFSYGYTF
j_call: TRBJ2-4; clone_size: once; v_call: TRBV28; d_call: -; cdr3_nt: TGTGCCAGCAGGGTCAGGCTAGCCAAAAACATTCAGTACTTC; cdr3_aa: CASRVRLAKNIQYF
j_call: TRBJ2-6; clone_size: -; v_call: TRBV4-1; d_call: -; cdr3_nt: TGCGCCAGCAGCCGATTTACCACAGGGTCCGGGGCCAACGTCCTGACTTTC; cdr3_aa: CASSRFTTGSGANVLTF
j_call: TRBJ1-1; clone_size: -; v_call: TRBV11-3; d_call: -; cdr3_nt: TGTGCCAGCAGCTTAGACTCACAGAAGAACACTGAAGCTTTCTTT; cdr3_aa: CASSLDSQKNTEAFF
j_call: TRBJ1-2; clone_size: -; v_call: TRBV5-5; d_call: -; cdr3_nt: TGTGCCAGCAGCTTGGACAGCAGCTATGGCTACACCTTC; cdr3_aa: CASSLDSSYGYTF
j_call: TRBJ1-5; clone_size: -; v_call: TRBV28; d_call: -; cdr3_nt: TGTGCCAGTCGACAGGTTAATCAGCCCCAGCATTTT; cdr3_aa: CASRQVNQPQHF
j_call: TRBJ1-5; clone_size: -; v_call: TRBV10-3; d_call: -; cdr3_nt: TGTGCCATCAAGAGTCAGGGAAATCAGCCCCAGCATTTT; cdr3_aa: CAIKSQGNQPQHF
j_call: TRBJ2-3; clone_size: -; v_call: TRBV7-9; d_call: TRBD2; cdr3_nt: TGTGCCAGCAGCCCGGGACTAGGGTTGGCAGATACGCAGTATTTT; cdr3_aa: CASSPGLGLADTQYF
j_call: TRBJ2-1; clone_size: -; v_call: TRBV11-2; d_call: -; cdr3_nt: TGTGCCAGCAGCTTCTCTAACAATGAGCAGTTCTTC; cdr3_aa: CASSFSNNEQFF
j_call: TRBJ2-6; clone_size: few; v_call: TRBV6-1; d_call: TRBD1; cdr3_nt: TGTGCCACACGACAGGGAACTGGGGCCAACGTCCTGACTTTC; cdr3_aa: CATRQGTGANVLTF
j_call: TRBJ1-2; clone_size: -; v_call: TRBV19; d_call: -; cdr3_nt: TGTGCCAGCCAGGCCTGGGGGCTCTATGGCTACACCTTC; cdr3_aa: CASQAWGLYGYTF
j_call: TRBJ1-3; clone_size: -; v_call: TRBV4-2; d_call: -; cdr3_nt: TGTGCCAGCAGCCAAGGAGCCTCTGGAAACACCATATATTTT; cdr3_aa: CASSQGASGNTIYF
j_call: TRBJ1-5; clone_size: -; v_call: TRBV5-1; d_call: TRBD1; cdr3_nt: TGCGCCAGCAGCTTGGGGGGGACAGGGGAACAGCCCCAGCATTTT; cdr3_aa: CASSLGGTGEQPQHF
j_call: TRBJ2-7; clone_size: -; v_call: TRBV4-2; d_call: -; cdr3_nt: TGTGCCAGCAGCCAAGGCGTTGAAAGCTCCTACGAGCAGTACTTC; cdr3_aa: CASSQGVESSYEQYF
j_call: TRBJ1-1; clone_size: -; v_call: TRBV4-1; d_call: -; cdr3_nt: TGCGCCAGCAGCCAAGGACGGGGGGCCAACACTGAAGCTTTCTTT; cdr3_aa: CASSQGRGANTEAFF
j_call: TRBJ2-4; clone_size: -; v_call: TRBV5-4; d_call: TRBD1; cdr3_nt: TGTGCCAGCAGCAGACACCGGGACAGTCCTCAGTACTTC; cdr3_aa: CASSRHRDSPQYF
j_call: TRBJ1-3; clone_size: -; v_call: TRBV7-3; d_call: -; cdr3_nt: TGTGCCAGCAGCTTATTCAGGCCCTGCTCTGGAAACACCATATATTTT; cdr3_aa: CASSLFRPCSGNTIYF
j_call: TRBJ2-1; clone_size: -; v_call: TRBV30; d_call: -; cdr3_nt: TGTGCCTGGAGTCATGACCGGGACTACAATGAGCAGTTCTTC; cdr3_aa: CAWSHDRDYNEQFF
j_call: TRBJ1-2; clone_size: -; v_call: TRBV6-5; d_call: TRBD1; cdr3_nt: TGTGCCAGCAGTTACAATACAGGGGGTAACTATGGCTACACCTTC; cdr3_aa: CASSYNTGGNYGYTF
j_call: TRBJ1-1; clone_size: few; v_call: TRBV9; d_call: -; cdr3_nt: TGTGCCAGCAGCGTAGAATATTCTGGAGGGAAAGCTTTCTTT; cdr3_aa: CASSVEYSGGKAFF
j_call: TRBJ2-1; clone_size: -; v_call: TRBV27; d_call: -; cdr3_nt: TGTGCCAGCAGTTTATTGGGCAGGGGCCCGGTCTCCTACAATGAGCAGTTCTTC; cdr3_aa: CASSLLGRGPVSYNEQFF
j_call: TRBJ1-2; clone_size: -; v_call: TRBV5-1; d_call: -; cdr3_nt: TGCGCCAGCAGCTTGGTAAGCGACGGGAATGGCTACACCTTC; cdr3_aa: CASSLVSDGNGYTF
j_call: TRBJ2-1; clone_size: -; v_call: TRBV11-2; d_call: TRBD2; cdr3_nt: TGTGCCAGCAGCTTAGTTTGGACTAGCGGGAACAATGAGCAGTTCTTC; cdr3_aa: CASSLVWTSGNNEQFF
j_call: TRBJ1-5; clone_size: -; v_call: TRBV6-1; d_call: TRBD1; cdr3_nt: TGTGCCAGCAGCCCTGACAGGGTTCTATATCAGCCCCAGCATTTT; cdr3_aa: CASSPDRVLYQPQHF
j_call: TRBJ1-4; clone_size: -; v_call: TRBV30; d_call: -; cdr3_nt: TGTGCCTGGAGTGACTGGCTTTGGGGGCCTAATGAAAAACTGTTTTTT; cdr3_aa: CAWSDWLWGPNEKLFF
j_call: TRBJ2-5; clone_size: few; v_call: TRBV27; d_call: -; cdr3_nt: TGTGCCAGCAGTCGCCCAGGGGCGACCCAGTACTTC; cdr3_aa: CASSRPGATQYF
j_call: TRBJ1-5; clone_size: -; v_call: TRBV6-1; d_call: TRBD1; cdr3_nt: TGTGCCAGCAGGTTGGACAGGGAGGGCAATCAGCCCCAGCATTTT; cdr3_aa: CASRLDREGNQPQHF
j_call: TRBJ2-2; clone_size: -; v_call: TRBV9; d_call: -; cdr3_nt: TGTGCCAGCAGCGAACGACTACTTGACACCGGGGAGCTGTTTTTT; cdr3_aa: CASSERLLDTGELFF
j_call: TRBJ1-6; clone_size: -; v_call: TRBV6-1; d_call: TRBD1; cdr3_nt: TGTGCCAGCAGTTCCCCGGACAGGGTGCATTCACCCCTCCACTTT; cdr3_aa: CASSSPDRVHSPLHF
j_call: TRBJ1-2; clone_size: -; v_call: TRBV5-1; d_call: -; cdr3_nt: TGCGCCAGCAGCTGGAGTATCGACCTTTTCTATGGCTACACCTTC; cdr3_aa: CASSWSIDLFYGYTF
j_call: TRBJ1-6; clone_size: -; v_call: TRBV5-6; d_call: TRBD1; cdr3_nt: TGTGCCAGTACCACTGGGGACAGGCCTTCACCCCTCCACTTT; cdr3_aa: CASTTGDRPSPLHF
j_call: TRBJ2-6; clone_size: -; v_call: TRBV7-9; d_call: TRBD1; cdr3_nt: TGTGCCAGCAGCTTAGACATGCCAGGGGGATTGGCTGGGGCCAACGTCCTGACTTTC; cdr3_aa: CASSLDMPGGLAGANVLTF
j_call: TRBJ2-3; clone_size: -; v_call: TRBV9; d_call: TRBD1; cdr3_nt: TGTGCCAGCGGGGGCCCTTGGACAGGGGGCGGAGATACGCAGTATTTT; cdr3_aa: CASGGPWTGGGDTQYF
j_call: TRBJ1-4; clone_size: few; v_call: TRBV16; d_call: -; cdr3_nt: TGTGCCAGCAGCCAATCAATCCCGCAGGGGCCCTCCTTT; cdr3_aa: CASSQSIPQGPSF
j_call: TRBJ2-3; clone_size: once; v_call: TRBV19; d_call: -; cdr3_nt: TGTGCCAGTAGTAAGGGGCAACAGGGACGAAGCACAGATACGCAGTATTTT; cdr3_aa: CASSKGQQGRSTDTQYF
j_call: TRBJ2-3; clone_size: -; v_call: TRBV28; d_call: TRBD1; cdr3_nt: TGTGCCAGCAGAATTACAGGGGTGGGTTTGGCAGATACGCAGTATTTT; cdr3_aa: CASRITGVGLADTQYF
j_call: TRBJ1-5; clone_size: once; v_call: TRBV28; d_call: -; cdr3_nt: TGTGCCAGCAGCCCTAGACAGTCCTATCAGCCCCAGCATTTT; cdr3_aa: CASSPRQSYQPQHF
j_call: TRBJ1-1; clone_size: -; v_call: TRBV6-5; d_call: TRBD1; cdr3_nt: TGTGCCAGCAGTTACTCGACCCAGGGGGAGGCTGAAGCTTTCTTT; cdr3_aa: CASSYSTQGEAEAFF